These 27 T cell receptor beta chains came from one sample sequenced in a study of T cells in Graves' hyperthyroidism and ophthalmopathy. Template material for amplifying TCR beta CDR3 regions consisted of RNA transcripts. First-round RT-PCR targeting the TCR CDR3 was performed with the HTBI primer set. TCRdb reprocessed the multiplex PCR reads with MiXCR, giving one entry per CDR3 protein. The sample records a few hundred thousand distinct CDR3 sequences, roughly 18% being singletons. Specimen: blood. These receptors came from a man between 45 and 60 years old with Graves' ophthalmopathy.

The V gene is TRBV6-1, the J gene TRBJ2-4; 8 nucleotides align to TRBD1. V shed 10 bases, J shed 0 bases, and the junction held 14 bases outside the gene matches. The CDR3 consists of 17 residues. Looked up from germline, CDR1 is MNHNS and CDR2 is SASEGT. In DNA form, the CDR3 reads TGTGCCATCTCAGGACAGGGCAATCTACTAGCCAAAAACATTCAGTACTTC. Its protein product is CAISGQGNLLAKNIQYF.

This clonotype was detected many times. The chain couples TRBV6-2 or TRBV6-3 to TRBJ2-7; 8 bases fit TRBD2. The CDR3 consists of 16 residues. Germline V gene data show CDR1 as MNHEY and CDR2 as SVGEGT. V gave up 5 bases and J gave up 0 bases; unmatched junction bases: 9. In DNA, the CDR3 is TGTGCCAGCAGTCTACTCGGGGGGGAAAGCTCCTACGAGCAGTACTTC. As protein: CASSLLGGESSYEQYF.

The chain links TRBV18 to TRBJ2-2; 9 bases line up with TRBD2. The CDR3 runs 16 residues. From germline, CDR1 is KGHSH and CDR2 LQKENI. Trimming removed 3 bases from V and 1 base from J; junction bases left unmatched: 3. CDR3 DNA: TGTGCCAGCTCACCTACTAGCGGGCTGAACACCGGGGAGCTGTTTTTT. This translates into CASSPTSGLNTGELFF.

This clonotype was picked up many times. The CDR3 sequence: CASSLTGANQPQHF. Here the CDR3 DNA reads TGTGCCAGCAGTTTGACAGGGGCGAATCAGCCCCAGCATTTT. The rearrangement joins TRBV28 to TRBJ1-5; 8 bases map to TRBD1. J lost 4 bases, V lost 3 bases, and 2 bases had no gene match. This CDR3 has 14 amino acids. The V gene's germline CDR1 is MDHEN and CDR2 SYDVKM.

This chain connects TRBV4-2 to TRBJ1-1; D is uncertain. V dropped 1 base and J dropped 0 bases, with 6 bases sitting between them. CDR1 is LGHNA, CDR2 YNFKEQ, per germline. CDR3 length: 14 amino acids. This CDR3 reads CASSQVPVNTEAFF. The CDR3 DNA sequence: TGTGCCAGCAGCCAAGTTCCGGTGAACACTGAAGCTTTCTTT.

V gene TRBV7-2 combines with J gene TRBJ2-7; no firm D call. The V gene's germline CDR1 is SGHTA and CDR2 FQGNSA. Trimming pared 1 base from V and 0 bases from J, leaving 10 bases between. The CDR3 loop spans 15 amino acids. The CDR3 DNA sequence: TGTGCCAGCAGCTTAGGACTCGAGAACTCCTACGAGCAGTACTTC. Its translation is CASSLGLENSYEQYF.

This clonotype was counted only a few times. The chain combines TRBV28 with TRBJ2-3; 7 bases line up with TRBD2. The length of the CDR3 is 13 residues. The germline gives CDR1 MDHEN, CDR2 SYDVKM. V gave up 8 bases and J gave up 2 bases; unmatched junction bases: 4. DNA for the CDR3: TGTGCCAGCCTAAGCGGGAACACAGATACGCAGTATTTT. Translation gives CASLSGNTDTQYF. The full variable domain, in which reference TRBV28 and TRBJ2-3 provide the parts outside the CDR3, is DVKVTQSSRYLVKRTGEKVFLECVQDMDHENMFWYRQDPGLGLRLIYFSYDVKMKEKGDIPEGYSVSREKKERFSLILESASTNQTSMYLCASLSGNTDTQYFGPGTRLTVL.

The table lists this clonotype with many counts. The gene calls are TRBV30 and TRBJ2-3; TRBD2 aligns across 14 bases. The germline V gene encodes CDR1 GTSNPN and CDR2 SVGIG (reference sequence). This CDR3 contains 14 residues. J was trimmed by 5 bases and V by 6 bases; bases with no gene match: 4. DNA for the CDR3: TGTGCCTGCCCCGGACTAGCGGGAGGAGATACGCAGTATTTT. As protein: CACPGLAGGDTQYF.

CDR3 bases: TGTGCCAGCAAGTTGGCAGGGAGCTCCTACGAGCAGTACTTC. Translation gives CASKLAGSSYEQYF. This rearrangement joins TRBV6-1 to TRBJ2-7; D possibly matches TRBD1 or TRBD2 (5 bases each). V was cut by 7 bases and J by 0 bases, with 13 bases left in between. Per the germline V gene, CDR1 is MNHNS and CDR2 is SASEGT. This CDR3 comprises 14 residues.

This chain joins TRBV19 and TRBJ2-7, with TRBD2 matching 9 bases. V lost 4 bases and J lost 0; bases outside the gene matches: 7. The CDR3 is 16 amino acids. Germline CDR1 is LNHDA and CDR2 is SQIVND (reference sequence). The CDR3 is CASSSAVAGVSYEQYF. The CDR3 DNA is TGTGCCAGTAGTAGTGCGGTAGCGGGGGTCTCCTACGAGCAGTACTTC.

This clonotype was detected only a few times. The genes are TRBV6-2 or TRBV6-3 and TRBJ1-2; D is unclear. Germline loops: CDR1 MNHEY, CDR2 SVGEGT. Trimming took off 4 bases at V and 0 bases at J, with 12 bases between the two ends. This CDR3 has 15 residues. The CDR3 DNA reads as TGTGCCAGCAGTTCCCGGCCCGCAGCTAACTATGGCTACACCTTC. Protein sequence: CASSSRPAANYGYTF.

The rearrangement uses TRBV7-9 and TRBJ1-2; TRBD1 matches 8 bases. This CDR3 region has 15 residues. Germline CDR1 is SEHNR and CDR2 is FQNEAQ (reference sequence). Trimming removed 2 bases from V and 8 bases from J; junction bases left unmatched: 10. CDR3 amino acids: CASSLNMQGAGGYTF. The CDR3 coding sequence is TGTGCCAGCAGCTTAAATATGCAGGGGGCAGGCGGCTACACCTTC.

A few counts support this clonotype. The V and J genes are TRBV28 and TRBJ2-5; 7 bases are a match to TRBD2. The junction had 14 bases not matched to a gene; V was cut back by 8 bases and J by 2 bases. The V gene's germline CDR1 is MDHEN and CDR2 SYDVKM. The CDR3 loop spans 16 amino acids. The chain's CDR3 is CASGYHRDYGQETQYF. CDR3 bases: TGTGCCAGCGGTTACCACCGGGACTATGGGCAAGAGACCCAGTACTTC.

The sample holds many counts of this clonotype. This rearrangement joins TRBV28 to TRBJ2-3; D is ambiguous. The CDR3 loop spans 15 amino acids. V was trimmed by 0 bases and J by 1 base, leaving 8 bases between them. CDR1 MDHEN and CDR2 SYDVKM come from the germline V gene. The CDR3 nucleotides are TGTGCCAGCAGTTTATGGGCCACGCGCACAGATACGCAGTATTTT. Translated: CASSLWATRTDTQYF.

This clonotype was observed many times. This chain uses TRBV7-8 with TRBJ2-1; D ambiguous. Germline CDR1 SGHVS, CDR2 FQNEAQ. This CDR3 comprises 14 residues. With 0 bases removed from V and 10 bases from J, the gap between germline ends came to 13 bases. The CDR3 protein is CASSLAGPVVEQFF. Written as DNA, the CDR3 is TGTGCCAGCAGCTTAGCCGGACCCGTGGTCGAGCAGTTCTTC. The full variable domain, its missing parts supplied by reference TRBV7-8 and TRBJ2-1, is GAGVSQSPRYKVAKRGQDVALRCDPISGHVSLFWYQQALGQGPEFLTYFQNEAQLDKSGLPSDRFFAERPEGSVSTLKIQRTQQEDSAVYLCASSLAGPVVEQFFGPGTRLTVL.

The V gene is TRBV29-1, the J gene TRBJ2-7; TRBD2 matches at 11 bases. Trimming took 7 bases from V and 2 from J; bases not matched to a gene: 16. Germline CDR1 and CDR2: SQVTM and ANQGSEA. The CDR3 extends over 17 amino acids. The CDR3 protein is CSAETGELAGGTYEQYF. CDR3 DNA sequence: TGCAGCGCCGAGACAGGGGAGCTAGCGGGAGGCACCTACGAGCAGTACTTC.

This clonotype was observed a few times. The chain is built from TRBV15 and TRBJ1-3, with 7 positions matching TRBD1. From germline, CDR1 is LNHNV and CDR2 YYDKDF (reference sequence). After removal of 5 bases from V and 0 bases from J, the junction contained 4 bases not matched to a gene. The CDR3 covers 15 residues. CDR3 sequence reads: CATSGRDSSGNTIYF. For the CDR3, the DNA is TGTGCCACCAGCGGCCGGGACAGCTCTGGAAACACCATATATTTT. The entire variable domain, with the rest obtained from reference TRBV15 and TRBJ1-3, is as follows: DAMVIQNPRYQVTQFGKPVTLSCSQTLNHNVMYWYQQKSSQAPKLLFHYYDKDFNNEADTPDNFQSRRPNTSFCFLDIRSPGLGDTAMYLCATSGRDSSGNTIYFGEGSWLTVV.

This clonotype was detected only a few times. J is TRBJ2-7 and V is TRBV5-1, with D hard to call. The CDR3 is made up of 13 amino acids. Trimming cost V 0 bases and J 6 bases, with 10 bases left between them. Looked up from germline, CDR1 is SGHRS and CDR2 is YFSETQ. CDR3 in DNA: TGCGCCAGCAGCTTGGCCGCAAAGGGCGAGCAGTACTTC. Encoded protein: CASSLAAKGEQYF.

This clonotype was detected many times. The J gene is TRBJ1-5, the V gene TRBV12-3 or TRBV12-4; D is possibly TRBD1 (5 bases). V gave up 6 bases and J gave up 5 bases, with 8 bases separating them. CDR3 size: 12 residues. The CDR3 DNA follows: TGTGCCAGCAGCCTGGGGGATCAGCCCCAGCATTTT. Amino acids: CASSLGDQPQHF.

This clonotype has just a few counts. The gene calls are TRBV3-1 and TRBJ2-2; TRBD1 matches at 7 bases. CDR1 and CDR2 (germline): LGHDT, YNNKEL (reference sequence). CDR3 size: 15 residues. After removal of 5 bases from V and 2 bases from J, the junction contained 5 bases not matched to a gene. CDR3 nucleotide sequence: TGTGCCAGCAGCGTCAGGGACAGAAACACCGGGGAGCTGTTTTTT. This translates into CASSVRDRNTGELFF.

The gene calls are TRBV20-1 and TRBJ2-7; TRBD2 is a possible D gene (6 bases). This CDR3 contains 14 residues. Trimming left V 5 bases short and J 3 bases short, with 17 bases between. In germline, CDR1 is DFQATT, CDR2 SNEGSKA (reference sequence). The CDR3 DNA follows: TGCAGTGCTCTACCTTTTAAAGCGGGCTACGAGCAGTACTTC. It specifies CSALPFKAGYEQYF.

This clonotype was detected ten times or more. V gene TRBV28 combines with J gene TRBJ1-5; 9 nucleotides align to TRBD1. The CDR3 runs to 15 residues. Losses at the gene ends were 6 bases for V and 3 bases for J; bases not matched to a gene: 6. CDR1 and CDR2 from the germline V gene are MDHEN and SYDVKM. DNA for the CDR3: TGTGCCAGCAGCGGGGGGACAGGGAACAATCAGCCCCAGCATTTT. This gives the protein CASSGGTGNNQPQHF.

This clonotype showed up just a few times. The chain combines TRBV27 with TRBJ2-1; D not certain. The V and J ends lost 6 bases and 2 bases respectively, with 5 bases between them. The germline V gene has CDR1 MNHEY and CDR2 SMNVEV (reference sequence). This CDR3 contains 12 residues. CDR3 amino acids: CASRKTYNEQFF. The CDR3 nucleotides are TGTGCCAGCAGAAAGACCTACAATGAGCAGTTCTTC.

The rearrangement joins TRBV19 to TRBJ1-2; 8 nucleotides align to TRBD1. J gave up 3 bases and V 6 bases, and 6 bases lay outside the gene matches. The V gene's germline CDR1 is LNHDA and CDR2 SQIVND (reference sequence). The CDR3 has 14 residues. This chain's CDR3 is CASRPGTGDYGYTF. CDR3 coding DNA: TGTGCCAGTAGACCCGGGACAGGAGACTATGGCTACACCTTC. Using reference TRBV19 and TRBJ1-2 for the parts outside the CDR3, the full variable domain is DGGITQSPKYLFRKEGQNVTLSCEQNLNHDAMYWYRQDPGQGLRLIYYSQIVNDFQKGDIAEGYSVSREKKESFPLTVTSAQKNPTAFYLCASRPGTGDYGYTFGSGTRLTVV.

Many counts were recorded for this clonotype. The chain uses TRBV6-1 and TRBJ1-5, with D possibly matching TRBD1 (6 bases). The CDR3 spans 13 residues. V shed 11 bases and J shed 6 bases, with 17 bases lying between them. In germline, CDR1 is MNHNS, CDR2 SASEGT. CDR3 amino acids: CASTGSRAQPQHF. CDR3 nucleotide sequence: TGTGCCTCCACAGGGTCTCGCGCTCAGCCCCAGCATTTT.

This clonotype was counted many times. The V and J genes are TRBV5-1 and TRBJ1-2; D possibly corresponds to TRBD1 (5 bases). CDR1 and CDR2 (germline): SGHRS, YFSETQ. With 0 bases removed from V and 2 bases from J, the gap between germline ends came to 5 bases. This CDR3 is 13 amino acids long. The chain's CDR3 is CASSLAGNYGYTF. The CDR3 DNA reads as TGCGCCAGCAGCTTGGCAGGGAACTATGGCTACACCTTC.

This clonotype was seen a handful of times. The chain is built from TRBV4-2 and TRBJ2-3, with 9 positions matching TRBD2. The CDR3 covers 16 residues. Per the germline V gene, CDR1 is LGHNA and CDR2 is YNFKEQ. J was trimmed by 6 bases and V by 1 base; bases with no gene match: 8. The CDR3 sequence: CASSQAGLAGTDTQYF. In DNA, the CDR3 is TGTGCCAGCAGCCAAGCGGGGCTAGCGGGAACTGATACGCAGTATTTT.